The source of this TCR beta chain is a study of T cells in localized non-small cell lung cancer. Findings and caveats of the study: Higher blood T cell density went with longer overall survival. Compared with tumor, uninvolved adjacent lung displayed greater T cell clonality, ranking highest overall. Median around 54 top-100 tumor clones were shared with paired adjacent lung.

This clone was picked up a small number of times. Its matching antigen is unknown. The CDR3 is 14 residues long. V gave up 4 bases and J gave up 7 bases, with 17 bases separating them. The germline CDR1 and CDR2 sequences are SQVTM and ANQGSEA. Here immunoSEQ multiplex PCR was the method, and the copy in TCRdb shows in-frame clones only, minus some. The sample comprises fewer than 25,000 clones, around 85% of which are singletons, and 5% to 6.5% rests with the top ten. V gene TRBV29-1 combines with J gene TRBJ1-5, with D tentatively TRBD1 (6 bases). The TCR comes from a male donor at least 60 years old with stage II squamous cell lung carcinoma. The sequencing here drew on peripheral blood, taken before any cancer treatment. This chain's CDR3 is CSVGPGDPRQPQHF. CDR3 DNA: TGCAGCGTTGGGCCAGGGGATCCAAGGCAGCCCCAGCATTTT.